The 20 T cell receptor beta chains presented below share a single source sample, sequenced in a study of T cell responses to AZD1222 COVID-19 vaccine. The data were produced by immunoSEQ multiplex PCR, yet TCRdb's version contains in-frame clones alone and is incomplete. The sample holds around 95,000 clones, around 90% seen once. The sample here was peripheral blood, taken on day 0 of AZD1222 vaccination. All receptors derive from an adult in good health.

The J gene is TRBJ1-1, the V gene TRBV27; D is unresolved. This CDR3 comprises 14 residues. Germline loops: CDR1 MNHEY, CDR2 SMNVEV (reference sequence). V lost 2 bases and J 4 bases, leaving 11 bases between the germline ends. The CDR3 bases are TGTGCCAGCAGTTTAACCCAGGTCTCCACTGAAGCTTTCTTT. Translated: CASSLTQVSTEAFF.

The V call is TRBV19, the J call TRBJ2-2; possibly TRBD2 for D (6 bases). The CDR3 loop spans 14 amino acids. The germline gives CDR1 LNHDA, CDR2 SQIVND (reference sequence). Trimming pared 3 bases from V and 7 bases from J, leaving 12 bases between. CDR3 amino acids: CASSILGGYGELFF. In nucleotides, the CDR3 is TGTGCCAGTAGTATTCTCGGGGGATACGGGGAGCTGTTTTTT.

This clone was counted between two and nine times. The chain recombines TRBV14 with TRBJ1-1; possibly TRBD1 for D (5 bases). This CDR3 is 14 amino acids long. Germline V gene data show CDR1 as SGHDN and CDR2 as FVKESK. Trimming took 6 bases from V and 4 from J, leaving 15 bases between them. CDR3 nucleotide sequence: TGTGCCAGCAGTCGGCAGGGATCGGGCACTGAAGCTTTCTTT. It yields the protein CASSRQGSGTEAFF.

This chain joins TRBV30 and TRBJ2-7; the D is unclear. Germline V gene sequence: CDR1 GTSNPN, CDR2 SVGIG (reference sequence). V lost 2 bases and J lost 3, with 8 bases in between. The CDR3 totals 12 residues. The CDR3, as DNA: TGTGCCTGGAGTAAGGGCAACTACGAGCAGTACTTC. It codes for CAWSKGNYEQYF.

This CDR3 is CASSSGFLLANTEAFF. The CDR3 nucleotides are TGTGCCAGCAGTTCAGGGTTTCTTCTTGCGAACACTGAAGCTTTCTTT. This chain uses TRBV28 with TRBJ1-1; tentatively, D is TRBD1 (5 bases). Germline values: CDR1 MDHEN, CDR2 SYDVKM. V lost 4 bases and J lost 1, with 16 bases in between. This CDR3 is 16 amino acids long.

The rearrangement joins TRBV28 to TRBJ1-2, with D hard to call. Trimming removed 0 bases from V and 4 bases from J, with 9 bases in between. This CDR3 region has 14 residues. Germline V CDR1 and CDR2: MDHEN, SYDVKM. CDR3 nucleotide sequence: TGTGCCAGCAGTTTATGGGGCAGGCGCTATGGCTACACCTTC. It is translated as CASSLWGRRYGYTF.

The CDR3 spells CASSIINRGGEQFF. Here the CDR3 DNA reads TGTGCCAGTAGTATTATCAACAGGGGGGGTGAGCAGTTCTTC. The chain links TRBV19 to TRBJ2-1; weak D call: TRBD1 (8 bases). From germline, CDR1 is LNHDA and CDR2 SQIVND (reference sequence). The ends were cut back, 3 bases at V and 9 bases at J, with 15 bases in the middle. CDR3 length equals 14 residues.

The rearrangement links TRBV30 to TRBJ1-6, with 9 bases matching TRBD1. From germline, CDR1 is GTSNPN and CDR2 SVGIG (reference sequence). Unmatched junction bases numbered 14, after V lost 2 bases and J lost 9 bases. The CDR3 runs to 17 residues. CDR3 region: CAWSPGTGNPLTSPLHF. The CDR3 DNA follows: TGTGCCTGGAGTCCCGGGACAGGGAATCCCTTGACTTCACCCCTCCACTTT.

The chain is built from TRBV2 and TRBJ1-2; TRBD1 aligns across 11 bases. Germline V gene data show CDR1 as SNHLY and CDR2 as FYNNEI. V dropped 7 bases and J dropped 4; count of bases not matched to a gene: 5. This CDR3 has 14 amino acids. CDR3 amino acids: CASTRTGGGYGYTF. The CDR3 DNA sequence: TGTGCCAGCACCCGGACAGGGGGCGGCTATGGCTACACCTTC.

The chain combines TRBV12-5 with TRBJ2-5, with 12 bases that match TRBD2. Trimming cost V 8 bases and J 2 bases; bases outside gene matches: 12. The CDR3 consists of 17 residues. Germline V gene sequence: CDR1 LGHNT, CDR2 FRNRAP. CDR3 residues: CASMPPGLAGTQETQYF. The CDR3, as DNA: TGTGCTAGTATGCCCCCCGGACTAGCGGGGACTCAAGAGACCCAGTACTTC.

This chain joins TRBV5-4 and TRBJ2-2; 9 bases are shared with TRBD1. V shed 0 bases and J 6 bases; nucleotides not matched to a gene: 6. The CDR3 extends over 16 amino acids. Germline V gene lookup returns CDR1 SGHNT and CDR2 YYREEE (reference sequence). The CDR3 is CASSLGPGQGPGELFF. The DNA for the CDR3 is TGTGCCAGCAGCTTGGGTCCGGGACAGGGCCCCGGGGAGCTGTTTTTT.

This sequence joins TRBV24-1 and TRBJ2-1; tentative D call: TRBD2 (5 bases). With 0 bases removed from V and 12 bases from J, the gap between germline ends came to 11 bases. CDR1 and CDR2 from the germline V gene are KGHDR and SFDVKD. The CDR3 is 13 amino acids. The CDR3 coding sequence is TGTGCCACCAGTGATTTGGCCAGCGGCGGGCAGTTCTTC. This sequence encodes CATSDLASGGQFF.

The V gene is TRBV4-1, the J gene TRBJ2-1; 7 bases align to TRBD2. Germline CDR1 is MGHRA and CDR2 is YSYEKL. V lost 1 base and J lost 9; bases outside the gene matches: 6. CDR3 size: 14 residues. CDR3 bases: TGCGCCAGCAGCCAAGGGGGAGGGGCTCTTGAGCAGTTCTTC. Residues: CASSQGGGALEQFF.

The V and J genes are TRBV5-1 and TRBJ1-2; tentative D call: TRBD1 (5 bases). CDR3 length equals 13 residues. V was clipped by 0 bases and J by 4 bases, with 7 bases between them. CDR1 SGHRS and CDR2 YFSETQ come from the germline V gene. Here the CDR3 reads CASSLGGTYGYTF. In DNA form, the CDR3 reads TGCGCCAGCAGCTTGGGGGGCACCTATGGCTACACCTTC.

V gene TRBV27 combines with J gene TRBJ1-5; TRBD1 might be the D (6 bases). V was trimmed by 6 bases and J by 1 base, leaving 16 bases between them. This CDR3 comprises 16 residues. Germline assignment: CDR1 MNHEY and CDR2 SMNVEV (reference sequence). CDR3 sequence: CASSRIGGRSNQPQHF. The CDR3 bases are TGTGCCAGCAGCCGTATCGGGGGCAGAAGCAATCAGCCCCAGCATTTT.

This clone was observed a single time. The CDR3 loop is CASSTDTQYF. In nucleotides, the CDR3 is TGTGCCAGCAGCACAGATACGCAGTATTTT. The J gene is TRBJ2-3, the V gene TRBV2, with D unclear. V lost 6 bases to trimming and J lost 2 bases, with 0 bases between them. CDR1 is SNHLY, CDR2 FYNNEI, per germline. There are 10 residues in the CDR3.

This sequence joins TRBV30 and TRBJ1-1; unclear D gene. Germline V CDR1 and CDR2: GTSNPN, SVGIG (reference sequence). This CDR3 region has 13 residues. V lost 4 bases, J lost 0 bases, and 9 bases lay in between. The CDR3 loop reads CAWNSGMNTEAFF. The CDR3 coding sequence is TGTGCCTGGAATTCCGGGATGAACACTGAAGCTTTCTTT.

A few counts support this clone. CDR3 loop: CAWGGLGPYEQYF. CDR3 sequence (DNA): TGTGCCTGGGGAGGGCTCGGGCCCTACGAGCAGTACTTC. This rearrangement joins TRBV30 to TRBJ2-7, with D possibly being TRBD2 (6 bases). In germline, CDR1 is GTSNPN, CDR2 SVGIG (reference sequence). This CDR3 has 13 residues. V lost 5 bases, J lost 2 bases, and 13 bases lay in between.

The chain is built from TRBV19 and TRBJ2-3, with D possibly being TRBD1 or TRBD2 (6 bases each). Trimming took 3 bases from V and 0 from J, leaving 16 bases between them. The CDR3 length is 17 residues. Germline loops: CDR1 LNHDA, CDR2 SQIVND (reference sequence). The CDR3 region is CASSIPLRGVSTDTQYF. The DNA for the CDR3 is TGTGCCAGTAGTATCCCCCTAAGGGGGGTTAGCACAGATACGCAGTATTTT.

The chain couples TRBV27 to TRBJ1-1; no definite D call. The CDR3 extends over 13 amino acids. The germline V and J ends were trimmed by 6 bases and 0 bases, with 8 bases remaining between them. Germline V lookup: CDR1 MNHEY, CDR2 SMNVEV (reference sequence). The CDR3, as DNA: TGTGCCAGCAGCCAATTAATGAACACTGAAGCTTTCTTT. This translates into CASSQLMNTEAFF.